One sample yielded the 28 T cell receptor beta chains listed below, sequenced in a study of blood T cell repertoires in COVID-19. The method was immunoSEQ multiplex PCR; TCRdb's version includes in-frame clones alone and lacks a portion of them. Of a few hundred thousand clones listed, roughly nine tenths are singletons. Material: peripheral blood. The receptors shown here come from a woman aged 40 to 50 who had recovered from COVID-19.

This clone has more than one count but fewer than ten. The chain uses TRBV29-1 and TRBJ2-1, with TRBD2 identical over 8 bases. Germline CDR1 is SQVTM and CDR2 is ANQGSEA. Trimming removed 5 bases from V and 8 bases from J; junction bases left unmatched: 8. The CDR3 runs 13 residues. The CDR3 protein is CSVRREGRYEQFF. The CDR3 DNA reads TGCAGCGTTCGTCGGGAGGGCCGCTATGAGCAGTTCTTC.

In nucleotides, the CDR3 is TGCGCCAGCAGTGAGGGCAGGGGGAATGGCTACACCTTC. This translates into CASSEGRGNGYTF. This chain uses TRBV10-2 with TRBJ1-2; 7 nucleotides align to TRBD1. CDR3 size: 13 residues. V lost 2 bases and J lost 6; bases outside the gene matches: 3. Per the germline V gene, CDR1 is WSHSY and CDR2 is SAAADI.

The chain combines TRBV2 with TRBJ2-7; D is perhaps TRBD1 (6 bases). The CDR3 has 14 residues. V dropped 7 bases and J dropped 0 bases, with 13 bases sitting between them. In germline, CDR1 is SNHLY, CDR2 FYNNEI. The chain's CDR3 is CASIRTAFSYEQYF. In nucleotides, the CDR3 is TGTGCCAGCATCCGGACAGCCTTCTCCTACGAGCAGTACTTC.

The chain carries TRBV30 and TRBJ2-1; TRBD2 agrees at 8 bases. CDR3 length equals 17 residues. Trimming removed 0 bases from V and 3 bases from J; junction bases left unmatched: 10. Germline V gene lookup returns CDR1 GTSNPN and CDR2 SVGIG (reference sequence). As DNA, the CDR3 is TGTGCCTGGAGTGTACCCCCAAGCGGGGGAGACTACAATGAGCAGTTCTTC. Translating it yields CAWSVPPSGGDYNEQFF.

This clone turned up a few times. V is TRBV3-1 (or the pseudogene TRBV3-2) and J is TRBJ1-1; D gene unclear. V dropped 3 bases and J dropped 4 bases, with 6 bases sitting between them. The CDR3 loop spans 12 amino acids. CDR1 is LGHDT and CDR2 is YNNKEL in the germline V gene (reference sequence). The CDR3 spells CASSQRGTEAFF. The CDR3 DNA sequence: TGTGCCAGCAGCCAGAGAGGCACTGAAGCTTTCTTT.

This chain joins TRBV2 and TRBJ2-3, with a tentative D call TRBD2 (5 bases). Trimming took 0 bases from V and 1 from J, leaving 11 bases between them. Per the germline V gene, CDR1 is SNHLY and CDR2 is FYNNEI. The CDR3 sequence is 16 residues long. CDR3 sequence reads: CASSEAWQEGTDTQYF. The CDR3 DNA reads as TGTGCCAGCAGTGAAGCATGGCAGGAGGGCACAGATACGCAGTATTTT. Full variable domain (rest looked up from reference TRBV2 and TRBJ2-3): EPEVTQTPSHQVTQMGQEVILRCVPISNHLYFYWYRQILGQKVEFLVSFYNNEISEKSEIFDDQFSVERPDGSNFTLKIRSTKLEDSAMYFCASSEAWQEGTDTQYFGPGTRLTVL.

This rearrangement joins TRBV6-6 to TRBJ1-1; possibly TRBD1 for D (6 bases). Between the trimmed V and J ends, which lost 8 bases and 3 bases, there was a span of 10 bases. The CDR3 loop spans 12 amino acids. The germline gives CDR1 MNHNY, CDR2 SVGAGI (reference sequence). CDR3 region: CASAQGYTEAFF. DNA for the CDR3: TGTGCCAGCGCTCAGGGGTACACTGAAGCTTTCTTT.

This clone was seen a single time. This rearrangement joins TRBV2 to TRBJ2-7; D gene ambiguous. CDR3 length: 14 residues. The germline V and J ends were trimmed by 3 bases and 2 bases, with 11 bases remaining between them. Looked up from germline, CDR1 is SNHLY and CDR2 is FYNNEI. CDR3 sequence: CASSEWYSAYEQYF. In nucleotides, the CDR3 is TGTGCCAGCAGTGAGTGGTACAGTGCCTACGAGCAGTACTTC.

This clone was observed a few times. This chain connects TRBV30 to TRBJ1-3; 7 bases fit TRBD1. CDR1 is GTSNPN, CDR2 SVGIG, per germline (reference sequence). The CDR3 is made up of 12 amino acids. The J segment lost 6 bases and the V segment lost 3 bases, leaving 2 bases of the junction unmatched. The CDR3 protein is CAWRGGANTIYF. In nucleotides, the CDR3 is TGTGCCTGGAGAGGGGGCGCAAACACCATATATTTT.

This chain joins TRBV7-2 and TRBJ2-1; unclear D gene. Germline V gene sequence: CDR1 SGHTA, CDR2 FQGNSA. The CDR3 extends over 15 amino acids. V dropped 1 base and J dropped 0 bases, with 7 bases sitting between them. CDR3 in amino acids: CASSLVHSSYNEQFF. The DNA of the CDR3 is TGTGCCAGCAGCTTAGTTCACAGCTCCTACAATGAGCAGTTCTTC.

This clone was counted once. CDR3 DNA: TGTGCCAGCAGTTTCAGGTGGGGGGGGTCCTCCTATGGCTACACCTTC. It translates to CASSFRWGGSSYGYTF. V and J are TRBV27 and TRBJ1-2; D may be TRBD1 (5 bases). This CDR3 region has 16 residues. In germline, CDR1 is MNHEY, CDR2 SMNVEV (reference sequence). Trimming removed 3 bases at V and 4 bases at J, with 18 bases between.

This sequence joins TRBV11-3 and TRBJ2-5, with 14 bases identical to TRBD2. The CDR3 is 16 residues long. Germline-derived CDR1 and CDR2 are SGHNT and YENEEA. V was pared by 5 bases and J by 5 bases, with 7 bases of the junction left unmatched. CDR3 amino acids: CASSVGTSGSSETQYF. Written as DNA, the CDR3 is TGTGCCAGCAGCGTCGGGACTAGCGGGAGTTCGGAGACCCAGTACTTC.

This chain uses TRBV12-5 with TRBJ2-2, with D unclear. Germline CDR1 reads LGHNT; CDR2 reads FRNRAP. The V gene lost 7 bases and the J gene lost 3 bases, with 6 bases spanning the gap. The CDR3 length is 12 residues. CDR3 protein: CASEQDTGELFF. The CDR3 coding sequence is TGTGCTAGTGAGCAGGACACCGGGGAGCTGTTTTTT.

Only a few counts were recorded for this clone. The CDR3 DNA reads TGCGCCAGCAGCTTTCCCCCCCTGGCTGGCGGGACGGGTACCTACGAGCAGTACTTC. Translated: CASSFPPLAGGTGTYEQYF. The genes are TRBV5-1 and TRBJ2-7; D possibly corresponds to TRBD2 (6 bases). V dropped 2 bases and J dropped 2 bases, with 26 bases sitting between them. The germline V gene encodes CDR1 SGHRS and CDR2 YFSETQ. The CDR3 loop spans 19 amino acids.

The chain couples TRBV6-5 to TRBJ1-1, with D maybe TRBD1 (6 bases). Germline CDR1 reads MNHEY; CDR2 reads SVGAGI. The V end was cut by 7 bases, the J end by 5 bases, with 17 bases between. The length of the CDR3 is 14 residues. CDR3 DNA sequence: TGTGCCAGCAATTCAGGGACCACAGGGACTGAAGCTTTCTTT. This sequence encodes CASNSGTTGTEAFF.

This chain joins TRBV30 and TRBJ1-4; D is ambiguous. Germline CDR1 and CDR2: GTSNPN and SVGIG (reference sequence). This CDR3 is built from 13 residues. Between the trimmed V and J ends, which lost 2 bases and 6 bases, there was a span of 10 bases. In DNA form, the CDR3 reads TGTGCCTGGAGTTGGCAGGCCCATGAAAAACTGTTTTTT. Amino acid sequence: CAWSWQAHEKLFF. The full variable domain, its missing parts supplied by reference TRBV30 and TRBJ1-4, is SQTIHQWPATLVQPVGSPLSLECTVEGTSNPNLYWYRQAAGRGLQLLFYSVGIGQISSEVPQNLSASRPQDRQFILSSKKLLLSDSGFYLCAWSWQAHEKLFFGSGTQLSVL.

This chain connects TRBV7-8 to TRBJ1-1; 10 bases line up with TRBD1. The CDR3 totals 16 residues. Per germline, CDR1 SGHVS and CDR2 FQNEAQ. With 0 bases clipped from V and 5 bases from J, the junction kept 6 bases outside the gene matches. The DNA of the CDR3 is TGTGCCAGCAGCTTAGCATTGGGACAGGGGAAAACTGAAGCTTTCTTT. Its translation: CASSLALGQGKTEAFF.

The CDR3 DNA reads TGTGCCAGCAGCTTGGAAGGGACAGTGAACACTGAAGCTTTCTTT. Protein sequence: CASSLEGTVNTEAFF. The V and J genes are TRBV7-9 and TRBJ1-1, with 7 bases that match TRBD1. The germline V gene encodes CDR1 SEHNR and CDR2 FQNEAQ (reference sequence). The CDR3 has 15 residues. Trimming at V came to 3 bases and at J to 0 bases, leaving 4 bases not matched to a gene.

The CDR3 is CASSPYRDTSGNTIYF. The CDR3 DNA reads TGTGCCAGCTCACCGTATCGGGACACCTCTGGAAACACCATATATTTT. V and J are TRBV18 and TRBJ1-3, with a tentative D call TRBD1 (6 bases). This CDR3 is 16 amino acids long. Trimming left V 3 bases short and J 0 bases short, with 12 bases between. Germline CDR1 reads KGHSH; CDR2 reads LQKENI.

The chain has TRBV5-4 and TRBJ2-7, with 12 positions matching TRBD2. CDR3 length: 13 residues. Germline assignment: CDR1 SGHNT and CDR2 YYREEE (reference sequence). V shed 6 bases, J shed 7 bases, and the junction held 5 bases outside the gene matches. The CDR3 here is CASTTTSGGEQYF. As DNA, the CDR3 is TGTGCCAGCACCACTACTAGCGGGGGGGAGCAGTACTTC.

J is TRBJ2-3 and V is TRBV5-1, with TRBD1 as a possible D gene (5 bases). The CDR3 consists of 15 residues. Between the trimmed V and J ends, which lost 0 bases and 1 base, there was a span of 9 bases. Germline CDR1 SGHRS, CDR2 YFSETQ. Here the CDR3 reads CASSLVGVGTDTQYF. In DNA form, the CDR3 reads TGCGCCAGCAGCTTGGTAGGGGTTGGCACAGATACGCAGTATTTT.

V usage is TRBV7-8 and J usage is TRBJ1-1, with TRBD1 as a possible D gene (6 bases). CDR1 and CDR2 from the germline V gene are SGHVS and FQNEAQ. This CDR3 has 12 amino acids. V dropped 5 bases and J dropped 8 bases, with 12 bases sitting between them. CDR3 sequence reads: CASSRRQAEAFF. In nucleotides, the CDR3 is TGTGCCAGCAGCCGGCGACAGGCAGAAGCTTTCTTT. Combining the CDR3 with reference TRBV7-8 and TRBJ1-1 gives the whole variable domain GAGVSQSPRYKVAKRGQDVALRCDPISGHVSLFWYQQALGQGPEFLTYFQNEAQLDKSGLPSDRFFAERPEGSVSTLKIQRTQQEDSAVYLCASSRRQAEAFFGQGTRLTVV.

This clone was recorded once. This chain connects TRBV5-1 to TRBJ2-3; perhaps TRBD2 as D (6 bases). Germline assignment: CDR1 SGHRS and CDR2 YFSETQ. V lost 0 bases, J lost 4 bases, and 12 bases lay in between. This CDR3 has 15 amino acids. The CDR3 reads CASSLVEGGADTQYF. CDR3 DNA: TGCGCCAGCAGCTTGGTTGAAGGAGGGGCAGATACGCAGTATTTT.

V is TRBV6-5 and J is TRBJ1-5; D is unresolved. The germline gives CDR1 MNHEY, CDR2 SVGAGI. V lost 4 bases and J lost 3, with 13 bases in between. The CDR3 runs to 15 residues. The CDR3 DNA follows: TGTGCCAGCAGTTCAGGCTGGCAGAACAATCAGCCCCAGCATTTT. This translates into CASSSGWQNNQPQHF.

Points on this clone: The same CDR3 is also encoded by other DNA sequences in this sample. The chain is built from TRBV19 and TRBJ2-1; 14 bases match TRBD2. Germline V lookup: CDR1 LNHDA, CDR2 SQIVND (reference sequence). Trimming took 9 bases from V and 4 from J; bases not matched to a gene: 2. The CDR3 totals 14 residues. The CDR3 protein is CASGLAGGYNEQFF. The CDR3, as DNA: TGTGCCAGCGGACTAGCGGGGGGATACAATGAGCAGTTCTTC.

The chain recombines TRBV7-9 with TRBJ2-1; 13 bases line up with TRBD2. The CDR3 sequence is 17 residues long. Germline CDR1 is SEHNR and CDR2 is FQNEAQ (reference sequence). V shed 5 bases and J 4 bases; nucleotides not matched to a gene: 8. The CDR3 reads CASSLGGLAGAYNEQFF. The DNA of the CDR3 is TGTGCCAGCAGCCTCGGAGGACTAGCGGGGGCTTACAATGAGCAGTTCTTC.

The gene calls are TRBV5-4 and TRBJ2-1; D perhaps matches TRBD2 (6 bases). Trimming cost V 4 bases and J 6 bases, with 14 bases left between them. The CDR3 loop spans 14 amino acids. The V gene's germline CDR1 is SGHNT and CDR2 YYREEE (reference sequence). CDR3 sequence (DNA): TGTGCCAGCAGCCCGGGACTTTCCGTCAATGAGCAGTTCTTC. Translated: CASSPGLSVNEQFF.

The rearrangement uses TRBV7-9 and TRBJ2-1; maybe TRBD2 (7 bases). CDR1 is SEHNR and CDR2 is FQNEAQ in the germline V gene (reference sequence). CDR3 length equals 16 residues. Between the trimmed V and J ends, which lost 5 bases and 9 bases, there was a span of 23 bases. The CDR3 DNA reads TGTGCCAGCAGCAAACTAGCGCCACACGAGGGGGGTGAGCAGTTCTTC. Protein product: CASSKLAPHEGGEQFF.